This is a list of T cell receptor beta chains from one sample in a study of blood T cell repertoires in COVID-19. Using immunoSEQ multiplex PCR, the repertoire was profiled, and TCRdb retains in-frame clones only, with some absent. The repertoire has tens of thousands of clones, around 84% of them found once; the top ten carry approximately 4.1%. The sequencing sample was made of peripheral blood. These receptors were obtained from a man aged 45-65 years with acute or convalescent COVID-19. Both conserved end residues are part of each CDR3. D genes are given only for firm matches. Part of the rows lack a size; the others show once, few, many or a class for expanded clones.

TRBV6-5,TRBD1,TRBJ1-2,.,TGTGCCAGCAGTTACTCGAGGACAGGGGGCGGCTATGGCTACACCTTC,CASSYSRTGGGYGYTF
TRBV7-3,TRBD1,TRBJ2-1,.,TGTGCCAGCGAAGATTCGGGACAGCCCTACAATGAGCAGTTCTTC,CASEDSGQPYNEQFF
TRBV6-6,.,TRBJ1-2,.,TGTGCCAGCCGGCGGGGGGGCGGATTAGAAGGCTATGGCTACACCTTC,CASRRGGGLEGYGYTF
TRBV10-1,.,TRBJ2-7,.,TGCGCCAGCAGTGAGTCACTAGGGTCCTACGAGCAGTACTTC,CASSESLGSYEQYF
TRBV7-2,.,TRBJ2-7,.,TGTGCCAGCAGCTTAGCTCGGGGATCCTACGAGCAGTACTTC,CASSLARGSYEQYF
TRBV27,.,TRBJ2-7,.,TGTGCCAGCAGTTTATCGGGATGGGGGGGCCCAGGGGAGTACGAGCAGTACTTC,CASSLSGWGGPGEYEQYF
TRBV6-5,.,TRBJ1-3,.,TGTGCCAGCAGTTACGCCCTTAGGGGGTCTGGAAACACCATATATTTT,CASSYALRGSGNTIYF
TRBV29-1,TRBD1,TRBJ1-1,.,TGCAGCGAAAGACAGGGAATCACTGAAGCTTTCTTT,CSERQGITEAFF
TRBV6-5,TRBD1,TRBJ2-7,.,TGTGCCAGCAGTTACGACAGGGGAGGTTCCTACGAGCAGTACTTC,CASSYDRGGSYEQYF
TRBV9,.,TRBJ2-1,.,TGTGCCAGCAGCCCCCTATCTGCTATTAGGACGGGATACAATGAGCAGTTCTTC,CASSPLSAIRTGYNEQFF
TRBV5-1,.,TRBJ1-1,once,TGCGCCAGCAGCTCCAATGGGGCATGGACTGAAGCTTTCTTT,CASSSNGAWTEAFF
TRBV9,.,TRBJ1-1,once,TGTGCCAGCAGCGTAGGGGCCTTTAACACTGAAGCTTTCTTT,CASSVGAFNTEAFF
TRBV5-1,TRBD1,TRBJ2-1,.,TGCGCCAGCAGCTTGGGACAGGGGGACCACAATGAGCAGTTCTTC,CASSLGQGDHNEQFF
TRBV27,TRBD1,TRBJ1-2,.,TGTGCCAGCAGTCGGGGACAGGGGGCATCGGACTATGGCTACACCTTC,CASSRGQGASDYGYTF
TRBV6-5,TRBD1,TRBJ2-2,.,TGTGCCAGCAGTTACTATCTAGGGGGCAGCGGGGAGCTGTTTTTT,CASSYYLGGSGELFF
TRBV11-3,TRBD2,TRBJ2-1,.,TGTGCCAGCAGCGCGACTAGCGGGAGAAGGAATGAGCAGTTCTTC,CASSATSGRRNEQFF
TRBV18,.,TRBJ2-2,.,TGTGCCAGCTCACCACCGTTCGGGGAGAACACCGGGGAGCTGTTTTTT,CASSPPFGENTGELFF
TRBV19,TRBD1,TRBJ1-5,.,TGTGCCAGTAGTAGCACAGGGGGAGAAGCTCAGCCCCAGCATTTT,CASSSTGGEAQPQHF
TRBV4-1,.,TRBJ1-3,.,TGCGCCAGCAGCCAAGATCCTCCCAGGGAGGCTGGAAACACCATATATTTT,CASSQDPPREAGNTIYF
TRBV18,.,TRBJ2-3,.,TGTGCCAGCTCAAAGGCGGCAACAGATACGCAGTATTTT,CASSKAATDTQYF
TRBV7-2,TRBD1,TRBJ1-2,few,TGTGCCAGCAGCTTAGTGTGGACAGGGAAGTATGGCTACACCTTC,CASSLVWTGKYGYTF
TRBV20-1,.,TRBJ2-7,once,TGCAGTGCTAGTAATCCTATGACAGGAGACGAGCAGTACTTC,CSASNPMTGDEQYF
TRBV11-2,TRBD2,TRBJ2-1,.,TGTGCCAGCAGCTTAGGCGGACTAGGTAACATCAATGAGCAGTTCTTC,CASSLGGLGNINEQFF
TRBV11-2,.,TRBJ2-7,.,TGTGCCAGCAGCCAGTACGAGCAGTACTTC,CASSQYEQYF